This T cell receptor (beta chain) was found in a study of OX40 agonist ivuxolimab in advanced cancers. For the study at large: Approximately 40% of patients had received prior checkpoint inhibitor therapy.

Autoimmune disease history or systemic immunosuppression meant exclusion. Germline CDR1 ENHRY, CDR2 SYGVKD. Trimming took 2 bases from V and 5 from J; bases not matched to a gene: 5. The CDR3 consists of 14 residues. As concerns this clone: The antigen remains undetermined.

Whole-study findings and limits: The average count of expanded clones was higher among CD8+ T cells than among CD4+.

The method was immunoSEQ multiplex PCR; TCRdb's version includes in-frame clones alone and lacks a portion of them. The sample has about 48,000 clones; roughly 78% are singletons. The rearrangement joins TRBV10-3 to TRBJ2-7; TRBD2 matches 8 bases. The sequence was obtained from an adult with an advanced solid tumor such as melanoma, head and neck, liver or kidney cancer. The sequences come from CD4+ or CD8+ T cells sorted from blood, collected in a trial of the OX40 agonist ivuxolimab. CDR3: CAISEAGGANEQYF. CDR3 sequence (DNA): TGTGCCATCAGTGAGGCCGGGGGGGCCAACGAGCAGTACTTC.